Reported below is one T cell receptor beta chain. V lost 2 bases to trimming and J lost 4 bases, with 11 bases between them. Germline V gene lookup returns CDR1 MDHEN and CDR2 SYDVKM. The length of the CDR3 is 15 residues. This entry is derived from a study of blood T cell repertoires in COVID-19. Study-wide background: Some COVID-19 samples were acute and others convalescent; all came from the United States, Italy and Spain. T cells, B-cell-depleted T cells, or PBMCs provided the cDNA or gDNA that served as material.

Source study methods: Reference gene primer amplification gave estimated nucleated cell counts. Only in-frame clones appear in the TCRdb table, and some are missing; sequencing was by immunoSEQ multiplex PCR. For V, J and clone size, that table is used; D and trimming come from the DNA. Of just under 250,000 clones listed, 70% to 90% are singletons. The chain links TRBV28 to TRBJ1-4; D unclear. The TCR comes from a woman aged 25-40 years who had recovered from COVID-19. The specimen sequenced was peripheral blood. The CDR3 loop is CASSLGGHDNEKLFF. The DNA for the CDR3 is TGTGCCAGCAGTTTAGGAGGGCATGATAATGAAAAACTGTTTTTT.